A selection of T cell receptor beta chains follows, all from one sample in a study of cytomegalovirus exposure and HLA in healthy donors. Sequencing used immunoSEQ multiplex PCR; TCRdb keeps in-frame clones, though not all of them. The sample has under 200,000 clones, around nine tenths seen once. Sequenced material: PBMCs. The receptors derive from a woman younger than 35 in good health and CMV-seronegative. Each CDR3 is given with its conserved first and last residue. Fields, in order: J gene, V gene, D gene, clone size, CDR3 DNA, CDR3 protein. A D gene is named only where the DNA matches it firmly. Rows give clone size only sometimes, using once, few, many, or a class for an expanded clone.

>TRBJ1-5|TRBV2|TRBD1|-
TGTGCCAGCAGTGAGGACAGGGCCAATCAGCCCCAGCATTTT
CASSEDRANQPQHF
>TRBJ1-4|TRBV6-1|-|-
TGTGCCAGCTTTGAACAGGGCAGGGGAAAACTGTTTTTT
CASFEQGRGKLFF
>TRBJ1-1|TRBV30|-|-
TGTGCCTGGATAATGACCCCGGGCACTGAAGCTTTCTTT
CAWIMTPGTEAFF
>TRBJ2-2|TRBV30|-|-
TGTGCCTGGAGTGGTCAGAACACCGGGGAGCTGTTTTTT
CAWSGQNTGELFF
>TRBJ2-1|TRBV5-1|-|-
TGCGCCAGCAGGTTGGACAGCTACAATGAGCAGTTCTTC
CASRLDSYNEQFF
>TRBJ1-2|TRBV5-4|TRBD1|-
TGTGCCAGCAGCTTGGACTCCCAGGGGGTGGGTGGCTACACCTTC
CASSLDSQGVGGYTF
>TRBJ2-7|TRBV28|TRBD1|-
TGTGCCAGCAGTTTACCCTCACAGGGGAGAGGGGAGCAGTACTTC
CASSLPSQGRGEQYF
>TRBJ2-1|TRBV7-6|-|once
TGTGCCAGCAGCTTATCACTGGGAGGCAATGAGCAGTTCTTC
CASSLSLGGNEQFF
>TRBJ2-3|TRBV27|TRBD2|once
TGTGCCAGCAGTCCGACTAGCGGGCTCACAGATACGCAGTATTTT
CASSPTSGLTDTQYF
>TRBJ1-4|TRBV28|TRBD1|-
TGTGCCAGCATTTCCCCGGGACAGCCACATGAAAAACTGTTTTTT
CASISPGQPHEKLFF
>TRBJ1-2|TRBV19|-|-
TGTGCCAGTAGTCCAATAGTAGGACAGACCAACTATGGCTACACCTTC
CASSPIVGQTNYGYTF
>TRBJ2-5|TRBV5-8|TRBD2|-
TGTGCCAGCAGCTTAGCGGGGGTACAAGAGACCCAGTACTTC
CASSLAGVQETQYF
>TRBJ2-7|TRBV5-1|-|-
TGCGCCAGCAGCTTGGCCTCCGACGAGCAGTACTTC
CASSLASDEQYF
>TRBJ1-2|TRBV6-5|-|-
TGTGCCAGCAGTTACGCCGGGAACTATGGCTACACCTTC
CASSYAGNYGYTF
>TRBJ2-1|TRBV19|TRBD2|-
TGTGCCAGTAGTCGGACTAGCGCCTACAATGAGCAGTTCTTC
CASSRTSAYNEQFF
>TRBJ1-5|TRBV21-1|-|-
TGTGCCAGCAGCAAAAAGCTCACAGGGGGCGATCAGCCCCAGCATTTT
CASSKKLTGGDQPQHF
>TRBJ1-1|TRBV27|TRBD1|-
TGTGCCATCCGGGACAGGGGCACTGAAGCTTTCTTT
CAIRDRGTEAFF
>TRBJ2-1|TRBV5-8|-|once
TGTGCCAGCAGCTTATACAGTTTTTACTACAATGAGCAGTTCTTC
CASSLYSFYYNEQFF
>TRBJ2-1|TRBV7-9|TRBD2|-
TGTGCCAGCAGCTCTAGCGGGGGGGCGCACAATGAGCAGTTCTTC
CASSSSGGAHNEQFF
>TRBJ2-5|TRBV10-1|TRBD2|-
TGCGCCAGCAGCCCAGGACTAGCGGAAAGGGAGACCCAGTACTTC
CASSPGLAERETQYF
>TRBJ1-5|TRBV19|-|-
TGTGCCAGTAGTATTCGGGCAGGGAGGGAACAGCCCCAGCATTTT
CASSIRAGREQPQHF
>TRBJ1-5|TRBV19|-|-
TGTGCCAGCTCTAGCAATCAGCCCCAGCATTTT
CASSSNQPQHF
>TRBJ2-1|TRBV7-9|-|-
TGTGCCAGCATCTTATGGGGGGGCTTTGAGCAGTTCTTC
CASILWGGFEQFF
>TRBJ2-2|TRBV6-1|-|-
TGTGCCAGCAGTGTGGGCAGGATCACCCCGGCGGAGCTGTTTTTT
CASSVGRITPAELFF
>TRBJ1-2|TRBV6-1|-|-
TGTGCCAGCAGCCTTCTCCCCCTCGATGGCTACACCTTC
CASSLLPLDGYTF
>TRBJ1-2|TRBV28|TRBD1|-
TGTGCCAGCAACAGGGGATCCTATGGCTACACCTTC
CASNRGSYGYTF
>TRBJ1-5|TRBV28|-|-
TGTGCCAGCAGTTCCACAGGGTTTAGCAATCAGCCCCAGCATTTT
CASSSTGFSNQPQHF
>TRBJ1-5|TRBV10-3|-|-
TGTGCCATCAGCCCAGGGGCGGGTCAGCCCCAGCATTTT
CAISPGAGQPQHF
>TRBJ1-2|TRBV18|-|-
TGTGCCAGCTCACTCTTCGGGGGGGACGACGGTGGCTACACCTTC
CASSLFGGDDGGYTF
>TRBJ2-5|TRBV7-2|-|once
TGTGCCAGCAGCTTCTCAGGGAACAGGGAAGAGACCCAGTACTTC
CASSFSGNREETQYF
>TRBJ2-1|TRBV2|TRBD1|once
TGTGCCAGCAGCGAAATGCTCAGGGGGTATGAGCAGTTCTTC
CASSEMLRGYEQFF
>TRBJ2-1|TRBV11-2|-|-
TGTGCCAGCAGCTTGTCCGGTGAGCAGTTCTTC
CASSLSGEQFF
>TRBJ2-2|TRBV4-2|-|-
TGTGCCAGCAGCCAAGAAGGAGCGGCAGCGAACACCGGGGAGCTGTTTTTT
CASSQEGAAANTGELFF
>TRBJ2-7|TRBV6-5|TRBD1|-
TGTGCCAGCAGTCAGGGGGATTCCTACGAGCAGTACTTC
CASSQGDSYEQYF
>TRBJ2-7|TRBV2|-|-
TGTGCCAGCAGTCCCTCTCTAGCGCTCAGTCTTGAGCAGTACTTC
CASSPSLALSLEQYF
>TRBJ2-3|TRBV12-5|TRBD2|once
TGTGCTAGTGGCCCCGGGACTAGCGGGGGGAGTCGGGATACGCAGTATTTT
CASGPGTSGGSRDTQYF
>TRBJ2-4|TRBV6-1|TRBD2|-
TGTGCCAGCAGTGAAGCCCCAGGACTAGCGGGGGCCGCCAAAGACATTCAGTACTTC
CASSEAPGLAGAAKDIQYF
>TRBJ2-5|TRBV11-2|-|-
TGTGCCAGCAGCTCCCCACTCGTAGCCGCCGAGACCCAGTACTTC
CASSSPLVAAETQYF
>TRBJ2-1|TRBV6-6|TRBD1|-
TGTGCCAGCAGCCAAGGGGGCGCGGGCTCCTACAATGAGCAGTTCTTC
CASSQGGAGSYNEQFF
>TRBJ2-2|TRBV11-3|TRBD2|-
TGTGCCAGCAAGCGGGGGAACACCGGGGAGCTGTTTTTT
CASKRGNTGELFF
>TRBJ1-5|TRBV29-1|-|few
TGCAGCGTTGAAGTAGGAGAAGGAGGTAATCAGCCCCAGCATTTT
CSVEVGEGGNQPQHF
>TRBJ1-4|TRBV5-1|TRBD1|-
TGCGCCAGCAGCTTGCGCAGGGGGGATGAAAAACTGTTTTTT
CASSLRRGDEKLFF
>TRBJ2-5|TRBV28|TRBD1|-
TGTGCCAGCCCCCCCTCCAGGGGGAAAGAAACCCAGTACTTC
CASPPSRGKETQYF